These 12 T cell receptor beta chains share one sample of origin, sequenced in a study of T cells in women clearing cervical HPV infection. The protocol was immunoSEQ multiplex PCR, while the TCRdb copy is restricted to in-frame clones and leaves out a portion. Its table records about 30,000 clones. Sample: blood buffy coat. The receptors stem from a woman between 18 and 69 years old with a cervical HPV16 infection that either progressed to CIN3+ or cleared (not recorded which).

Of note for this clone: The sequence runs out 3 residues before the end of the CDR3; the remainder is reconstructed from the germline J gene. The genes are TRBV2 and TRBJ1-2; maybe TRBD1 (6 bases). Per the germline V gene, CDR1 is SNHLY and CDR2 is FYNNEI. V was clipped by 1 base and J by 7 bases, with 16 bases between them. CDR3 size: 15 residues. CDR3 bases read: TGTGCCAGCAGTGAAGTACGACAGGAGATTGGTGGC. Its translation is CASSEVRQEIGG. The entire CDR3 protein is CASSEVRQEIGGYTF.

With respect to this clone: The observed sequence ends 3 residues before the CDR3 terminus, with the missing tail filled in from the germline J gene. The V call is TRBV28, the J call TRBJ1-2, with 10 bases that match TRBD1. J lost 5 bases, V lost 5 bases, and 5 bases had no gene match. Germline loops: CDR1 MDHEN, CDR2 SYDVKM. The CDR3 sequence is 14 residues long. The CDR3 is CASSTGGQGYGYTF. The DNA read from the CDR3 is TGTGCCAGCAGTACCGGGGGACAGGGGTATGGC.

Comments on this clone: With the read ending 3 residues before the CDR3 end, the germline J gene is used to fill in that end. The chain is built from TRBV14 and TRBJ2-2; 7 bases line up with TRBD1. J gave up 7 bases and V 0 bases, and 11 bases lay outside the gene matches. Germline CDR1 SGHDN, CDR2 FVKESK. This CDR3 spans 17 amino acids. The CDR3 DNA, read in part, is TGTGCCAGCAGCCAAGAGTCGTGGACAGGTAGGTTCGGGGAG. Translation gives CASSQESWTGRFGE. The whole CDR3 region reads CASSQESWTGRFGELFF.

The CDR3 loop is CASSLRTAREKLFF. The CDR3 DNA, read in part, is TGTGCCAGCAGTCTCCGGACAGCCAGAGAAAAA. J is TRBJ1-4 and V is TRBV6-2 or TRBV6-3, with a tentative D call TRBD1 (6 bases). Coverage ceases 3 residues before the CDR3 finishes, and the germline J gene fills in the end. V was pared by 5 bases and J by 8 bases, with 15 bases between. This CDR3 region has 14 residues. Per the germline V gene, CDR1 is MNHEY and CDR2 is SVGEGT.

As regards this clone: The read finishes 3 residues shy of the CDR3 end, and the germline J gene is used to complete it. The chain has TRBV7-6 and TRBJ2-5; D tentatively reads TRBD1 or TRBD2 (5 bases each). Germline V CDR1 and CDR2: SGHVS, FNYEAQ. The ends were cut back, 1 base at V and 6 bases at J, with 15 bases in the middle. The CDR3 loop spans 15 amino acids. The DNA read from the CDR3 is TGTGCCAGCAGCTTAGATGAGGGGAGTATGCAGACC. It is translated as CASSLDEGSMQT. The CDR3 in full is CASSLDEGSMQTQYF.

On this clone: The CDR3 end is not reached by the read, which stops 3 residues before it; the germline J gene fills it in. The rearrangement joins TRBV7-8 to TRBJ2-5; TRBD1 matches at 7 bases. The CDR3 is 13 amino acids. Trimming removed 6 bases from V and 5 bases from J; junction bases left unmatched: 6. In germline, CDR1 is SGHVS, CDR2 FQNEAQ. The CDR3 DNA, read in part, is TGTGCCAGCAGGACAGGGATCGGCGAGACC. This gives the protein CASRTGIGET. From start to end, the CDR3 is CASRTGIGETQYF.

Remarks on this clone: The read ends 3 residues before the CDR3 terminus; that terminus is restored from the germline J gene. The chain has TRBV24-1 and TRBJ1-2; perhaps TRBD1 as D (5 bases). The germline V gene has CDR1 KGHDR and CDR2 SFDVKD. V was clipped by 4 bases and J by 4 bases, with 9 bases between them. CDR3 length equals 13 residues. The CDR3 reads CATSELDSYGYTF. The CDR3 bases that were read are TGTGCCACCAGTGAACTCGACAGCTATGGC.

On this clone: Coverage ceases 3 residues before the CDR3 finishes, and the germline J gene fills in the end. This chain connects TRBV7-9 to TRBJ1-1, with D possibly TRBD1 on 5 matching bases. The germline gives CDR1 SEHNR, CDR2 FQNEAQ (reference sequence). The CDR3 is 12 amino acids. The DNA read from the CDR3 is TGTGCCAGCAGCCCGGGAGGGGTTGGA. Encoded protein: CASSPGGVG. Given in full, the CDR3 is CASSPGGVGAFF.

A word on this clone: The read terminates 3 residues ahead of where the CDR3 ends, so the germline J gene completes it. V and J are TRBV27 and TRBJ2-7; 8 bases agree with TRBD1. Germline V lookup: CDR1 MNHEY, CDR2 SMNVEV (reference sequence). After removal of 2 bases from V and 3 bases from J, the junction contained 3 bases not matched to a gene. This CDR3 has 14 residues. CDR3 bases read: TGTGCCAGCAGTTTAGATACAGGGGGCTACGAG. Residues: CASSLDTGGYE. In full, the CDR3 is CASSLDTGGYEQYF.

About this clone: Sequencing ends 3 residues short of the CDR3 end; the germline J gene provides the rest. V and J are TRBV19 and TRBJ2-3; TRBD2 agrees at 12 bases. The CDR3 length is 18 residues. Germline-derived CDR1 and CDR2 are LNHDA and SQIVND (reference sequence). Unmatched junction bases numbered 10, after V lost 4 bases and J lost 2 bases. This CDR3 reads CASSTPGLAGFSTDTQYF. The sequenced CDR3 bases are TGTGCCAGTAGTACCCCCGGACTAGCGGGGTTTTCCACAGATACG.

To note about this clone: The read is 3 residues too short to cover the CDR3 end, so that end is filled in from the germline J gene. The chain is built from TRBV7-2 and TRBJ2-2; a weak D match, TRBD2 (6 bases). This CDR3 is built from 15 residues. V was cut by 1 base and J by 7 bases, with 13 bases left in between. Per the germline V gene, CDR1 is SGHTA and CDR2 is FQGNSA. CDR3 DNA (partial): TGTGCCAGCAGCTTAGGCCGAGCGGGTCACGGGGAG. Protein product: CASSLGRAGHGE. From start to end, the CDR3 is CASSLGRAGHGELFF.

Turning to this clone: The CDR3 end is not reached by the read, which stops 3 residues before it; the germline J gene fills it in. The chain joins TRBV18 to TRBJ1-1, with TRBD1 matching over 7 bases. This CDR3 comprises 15 residues. Trimming at V came to 3 bases and at J to 7 bases, leaving 11 bases not matched to a gene. The germline gives CDR1 KGHSH, CDR2 LQKENI. The CDR3 bases that were read are TGTGCCAGCTCACCTCTGACAGGGAGATTGGGTGAA. This gives the protein CASSPLTGRLGE. The whole CDR3 reads CASSPLTGRLGEAFF.